These 11 T cell receptor beta chains originate from one sample sequenced in a study of graft-versus-host responses after intestinal transplantation. The assay was immunoSEQ multiplex PCR, and TCRdb's table has in-frame clones only and misses some. Of about 88,000 clones in the sample, approximately 90% were seen once. No antigens are known for them. The material was unstimulated CD4+ T cells sorted from spleen or lymph node cells, obtained before transplant. The receptors derive from a human donor who was the organ donor for an intestinal transplant.

In its sample, this clone was seen once. This rearrangement joins TRBV5-1 to TRBJ1-1; D is unclear. CDR3 length equals 14 residues. Trimming took 4 bases from V and 4 from J, leaving 14 bases between them. CDR1 SGHRS and CDR2 YFSETQ come from the germline V gene. The CDR3 DNA sequence: TGCGCCAGCAGCCAAATCCCTGAGGGCACTGAAGCTTTCTTT. Translation gives CASSQIPEGTEAFF.

As to this clone: The same CDR3 is also encoded by other DNA sequences in this sample. This chain connects TRBV28 to TRBJ2-7; 8 bases agree with TRBD1. V gave up 10 bases and J gave up 2 bases; unmatched junction bases: 16. There are 16 residues in the CDR3. The germline V gene encodes CDR1 MDHEN and CDR2 SYDVKM. As DNA, the CDR3 is TGTGCCACCTGTCGTGGAGATGTGACAGGGGCCTACGAGCAGTACTTC. It specifies CATCRGDVTGAYEQYF.

The chain couples TRBV9 to TRBJ2-5; 9 nucleotides align to TRBD2. The ends lost 0 bases at V and 5 bases at J; junction bases unmatched: 5. Germline V gives CDR1 SGDLS, CDR2 YYNGEE. This CDR3 is 15 amino acids long. CDR3 sequence (DNA): TGTGCCAGCAGCGTAGTGGGCGGGGGGGCGGAGACCCAGTACTTC. Its protein product is CASSVVGGGAETQYF.

V gene TRBV15 combines with J gene TRBJ2-3; D call uncertain. The CDR3 runs 12 residues. Germline V gene lookup returns CDR1 LNHNV and CDR2 YYDKDF (reference sequence). The V gene lost 0 bases and the J gene lost 10 bases, with 8 bases spanning the gap. The CDR3 spells CATSRDLSAQYF. DNA for the CDR3: TGTGCCACCAGCAGAGATCTTAGTGCGCAGTATTTT.

This chain connects TRBV5-8 to TRBJ2-5; no reliable D call. The V gene's germline CDR1 is SGHTS and CDR2 YDEGEE. Trimming left V 4 bases short and J 5 bases short, with 12 bases between. The CDR3 runs to 13 residues. The CDR3 loop reads CASSIVLLETQYF. The DNA of the CDR3 is TGTGCCAGCAGCATCGTCTTGTTGGAGACCCAGTACTTC.

The chain has TRBV30 and TRBJ2-7; maybe TRBD1 (5 bases). The V gene lost 0 bases and the J gene lost 10 bases, with 10 bases spanning the gap. Per the germline V gene, CDR1 is GTSNPN and CDR2 is SVGIG (reference sequence). This CDR3 spans 11 amino acids. CDR3 bases: TGTGCCTGGAGTGTACTGGGGCTTCAGTACTTC. Protein: CAWSVLGLQYF.

This clone came up a few times. This chain joins TRBV5-6 and TRBJ1-6; possibly TRBD1 for D (5 bases). Trimming stripped 2 bases from V and 14 bases from J, with 17 bases between. The germline V gene has CDR1 SGHDT and CDR2 YYEEEE. The CDR3 is made up of 14 amino acids. CDR3 residues: CASSFSGTKIALHF. The CDR3 DNA sequence: TGTGCCAGCAGCTTCTCCGGGACTAAAATCGCCCTCCACTTT.

The rearrangement uses TRBV7-9 and TRBJ2-7; 12 bases are a match to TRBD2. CDR3 size: 17 residues. Trimming took 1 base from V and 5 from J; bases not matched to a gene: 9. CDR1 is SEHNR, CDR2 FQNEAQ, per germline (reference sequence). The CDR3 DNA sequence: TGTGCCAGCAGCTTAGGACTAGCGGGAGTAAGGCTCCACGAGCAGTACTTC. It specifies CASSLGLAGVRLHEQYF. Complete variable domain (other parts from reference TRBV7-9 and TRBJ2-7): DTGVSQNPRHKITKRGQNVTFRCDPISEHNRLYWYRQTLGQGPEFLTYFQNEAQLEKSRLLSDRFSAERPKGSFSTLEIQRTEQGDSAMYLCASSLGLAGVRLHEQYFGPGTRLTVT.

This chain links TRBV14 with TRBJ1-1; D perhaps matches TRBD1 (5 bases). With 4 bases removed from V and 0 bases from J, the gap between germline ends came to 12 bases. Per the germline V gene, CDR1 is SGHDN and CDR2 is FVKESK. This CDR3 is 15 amino acids long. DNA of the CDR3: TGTGCCAGCAGCCGCTGGGGCCTAATGAACACTGAAGCTTTCTTT. This translates into CASSRWGLMNTEAFF.

V gene TRBV30 combines with J gene TRBJ1-5, with D possibly TRBD1 on 5 matching bases. Germline V gene lookup returns CDR1 GTSNPN and CDR2 SVGIG (reference sequence). The CDR3 length is 12 residues. CDR3 residues: CAHGTFNQPQHF. The CDR3 bases are TGTGCTCATGGGACTTTCAATCAGCCCCAGCATTTT.

This chain joins TRBV25-1 and TRBJ2-7; D possibly corresponds to TRBD1 (6 bases). This CDR3 comprises 14 residues. With 2 bases removed from V and 2 bases from J, the gap between germline ends came to 10 bases. CDR1 MGHDK and CDR2 SYGVNS come from the germline V gene. CDR3 DNA: TGTGCCAGCAGTGAACTGTGGGGGCCCTACGAGCAGTACTTC. It encodes CASSELWGPYEQYF.